The clone carrying this T cell receptor beta chain was observed a handful of times. This record belongs to a study of blood T cells in healthy people across ages. For the second PCR, which ran for roughly 6 to 11 cycles, a sample-barcoded 5' primer and a J-beta primer mix were used. Via MiXCR, TCRdb re-called the 5' RACE reads, giving one row per CDR3 protein. The sample contains about a million distinct CDR3 sequences, about 48% of which appear only once. Trimming cost V 8 bases and J 6 bases; bases outside gene matches: 9. This CDR3 region has 13 residues. Germline values: CDR1 MNHEY, CDR2 SMNVEV (reference sequence).

Sequencing was performed on blood. The chain carries TRBV27 and TRBJ1-2, with TRBD1 matching 7 bases. The receptor was isolated from a young man in good health. The CDR3: CASGEITGDGYTF. Here the CDR3 DNA reads TGTGCCAGCGGAGAGATAACAGGGGATGGCTACACCTTC.